This passage covers 18 T cell receptor beta chains from one sample sequenced in a study of T cell repertoires in cytomegalovirus infection. TCRdb analysed the reads with MiXCR anew, one entry per CDR3 protein. The sample gives approximately 590,000 distinct CDR3 sequences, just under 40% of which show up once; 48% is in the top ten. Their antigen targets remain unknown. The specimen comprised cultured PBMCs, sampled from culture after CMV antigen stimulation. These receptors were taken from a human donor in good health (CMV status not recorded). Some clones in this sample may be carry-over from other donors' samples.

The gene calls are TRBV7-2 and TRBJ2-5, with D uncertain. CDR1 and CDR2 (germline): SGHTA, FQGNSA. The CDR3 runs 13 residues. V was cut by 1 base and J by 4 bases, with 7 bases left in between. In DNA, the CDR3 is TGTGCCAGCAGCTTAGTGGGGTTAGAGACCCAGTACTTC. Protein product: CASSLVGLETQYF. Full variable domain (missing parts from reference TRBV7-2 and TRBJ2-5): GAGVSQSPSNKVTEKGKDVELRCDPISGHTALYWYRQSLGQGLEFLIYFQGNSAPDKSGLPSDRFSAERTGGSVSTLTIQRTQQEDSAVYLCASSLVGLETQYFGPGTRLLVL.

The genes are TRBV19 and TRBJ1-2; D is undetermined. V was pared by 7 bases and J by 4 bases, with 13 bases between. This CDR3 is 13 amino acids long. Looked up from germline, CDR1 is LNHDA and CDR2 is SQIVND (reference sequence). CDR3 nucleotides: TGTGCCAGTACCCCCGGGCAGGCCTATGGCTACACCTTC. Encoded protein: CASTPGQAYGYTF.

This clonotype is a singleton in its sample. CDR3 residues: CATSRGRLFEQYF. The CDR3, as DNA: TGTGCCACCAGCAGAGGTAGGCTTTTCGAGCAGTACTTC. This rearrangement joins TRBV15 to TRBJ2-7; no firm D call. V was cut by 1 base and J by 6 bases, with 10 bases left in between. The CDR3 consists of 13 residues. CDR1 and CDR2 from the germline V gene are LNHNV and YYDKDF (reference sequence).

The CDR3 DNA reads TGTGCCAGCAGCTTAGAGGGCCCGTATAGCAATCAGCCCCAGCATTTT. It specifies CASSLEGPYSNQPQHF. The rearrangement joins TRBV7-2 to TRBJ1-5; D call uncertain. The CDR3 length is 16 residues. The germline V and J ends were trimmed by 1 base and 0 bases, with 10 bases remaining between them. The germline gives CDR1 SGHTA, CDR2 FQGNSA.

Points on this clonotype: A read error is possible here, since a much larger clone lies one base away. The rearrangement joins TRBV7-2 to TRBJ1-3; 8 nucleotides agree with TRBD1. Germline assignment: CDR1 SGHTA and CDR2 FQGNSA. This CDR3 comprises 15 residues. DNA of the CDR3: TGTGCCAGCAGCTTAGCCAGGGGGCCTGGAAACCCCATATATTTT. Its translation: CASSLARGPGNPIYF.

The chain combines TRBV20-1 with TRBJ2-3; TRBD1 is a possible D gene (5 bases). Germline V gene data show CDR1 as DFQATT and CDR2 as SNEGSKA (reference sequence). The CDR3 is 14 residues long. The V and J ends lost 6 bases and 6 bases respectively, with 19 bases between them. The DNA of the CDR3 is TGCAGTGCCATCCCCCCCTTCTCAGGGGATACGCAGTATTTT. It specifies CSAIPPFSGDTQYF.

The chain employs TRBV7-2 and TRBJ2-1; perhaps TRBD2 as D (5 bases). V gave up 5 bases and J gave up 10 bases, with 15 bases separating them. Germline V gives CDR1 SGHTA, CDR2 FQGNSA. The CDR3 contains 13 residues. This CDR3 is CASSPSTREEQFF. The CDR3 nucleotides read TGTGCCAGCAGCCCCTCCACTAGAGAAGAGCAGTTCTTC.

This clonotype was picked up one time. The chain is built from TRBV6-2 or TRBV6-3 and TRBJ2-5; unclear D gene. The CDR3 spans 14 residues. From germline, CDR1 is MNHEY and CDR2 SVGEGT. V was clipped by 6 bases and J by 2 bases, with 13 bases between them. For the CDR3, the DNA is TGTGCCAGCAGGGTTTTGGCTTCTCAAGAGACCCAGTACTTC. Its protein product is CASRVLASQETQYF.

The chain has TRBV19 and TRBJ1-4; no definite D call. The V end lost 3 bases, the J end lost 11 bases, and 16 bases lay between the germline ends. Germline CDR1 LNHDA, CDR2 SQIVND (reference sequence). The CDR3 loop spans 14 amino acids. This CDR3 reads CASSILATSMKLFF. The CDR3 nucleotides are TGTGCCAGTAGTATCTTGGCAACGTCGATGAAACTGTTTTTT. Together with reference TRBV19 and TRBJ1-4, the CDR3 gives the full variable domain: DGGITQSPKYLFRKEGQNVTLSCEQNLNHDAMYWYRQDPGQGLRLIYYSQIVNDFQKGDIAEGYSVSREKKESFPLTVTSAQKNPTAFYLCASSILATSMKLFFGSGTQLSVL.

This clonotype was seen repeatedly, ten times or more. The chain couples TRBV7-6 to TRBJ1-3, with 9 positions matching TRBD1. Germline CDR1 and CDR2: SGHVS and FNYEAQ. V lost 4 bases, J lost 1 base, and 11 bases stayed unmatched. This CDR3 is 18 amino acids long. CDR3 coding DNA: TGTGCCAGCAGCTCGCGTCCCGGGACAGGGTCGTCTGGAAACACCATATATTTT. This translates into CASSSRPGTGSSGNTIYF.

This clonotype is a singleton in its sample. V gene TRBV24-1 combines with J gene TRBJ2-1; D is possibly TRBD2 (6 bases). Germline-derived CDR1 and CDR2 are KGHDR and SFDVKD. This CDR3 is built from 17 residues. V was pared by 4 bases and J by 0 bases, with 15 bases between. CDR3 region: CATSEGNVGGSYNEQFF. DNA of the CDR3: TGTGCCACCAGTGAGGGTAATGTGGGGGGCTCCTACAATGAGCAGTTCTTC.

This clonotype was counted a few times. The CDR3 DNA sequence: TGTGCCAGCAGCTTTCGTTTCGACTCCTACAATGAGCAGTTCTTC. The encoded protein is CASSFRFDSYNEQFF. V is TRBV7-2 and J is TRBJ2-1; D call uncertain. V gave up 3 bases and J gave up 0 bases, with 9 bases separating them. The length of the CDR3 is 15 residues. Germline V gene lookup returns CDR1 SGHTA and CDR2 FQGNSA.

This clonotype was seen a handful of times. V is TRBV7-6 and J is TRBJ2-3; 11 bases fit TRBD2. The V gene end was trimmed by 5 bases and the J gene end by 6 bases; junction bases not matched to a gene: 10. This CDR3 has 16 residues. Germline-derived CDR1 and CDR2 are SGHVS and FNYEAQ. The DNA for the CDR3 is TGTGCCAGCAGCCCCTTACTAGCGGGAGTTGCTGATACGCAGTATTTT. The encoded protein is CASSPLLAGVADTQYF.

The chain carries TRBV7-2 and TRBJ2-5; 9 bases align to TRBD1. The CDR3 covers 14 residues. The germline V gene has CDR1 SGHTA and CDR2 FQGNSA. V lost 4 bases to trimming and J lost 5 bases; unmatched junction nucleotides: 5. The CDR3 DNA follows: TGTGCCAGCAGCTCTACAGGGGGCCCGGAGACCCAGTACTTC. This encodes CASSSTGGPETQYF.

The chain carries TRBV6-1 and TRBJ2-7, with 7 bases identical to TRBD1. With 7 bases clipped from V and 4 bases from J, the junction kept 16 bases outside the gene matches. Germline V gives CDR1 MNHNS, CDR2 SASEGT. The CDR3 totals 16 residues. CDR3 loop: CASKPPGSQGDYEQYF. The CDR3 nucleotides are TGTGCCAGCAAACCACCCGGCTCCCAGGGGGATTACGAGCAGTACTTC.

This clonotype was observed a few times. The chain has TRBV7-6 and TRBJ1-1; 10 bases match TRBD1. Germline CDR1 and CDR2: SGHVS and FNYEAQ. The CDR3 totals 16 residues. V lost 5 bases, J lost 1 base, and 7 bases stayed unmatched. This CDR3 is CASSPGTGVGNTEAFF. CDR3 coding DNA: TGTGCCAGCAGCCCCGGGACAGGGGTGGGGAACACTGAAGCTTTCTTT. Variable domain in full (rest from reference TRBV7-6 and TRBJ1-1): GAGVSQSPRYKVTKRGQDVALRCDPISGHVSLYWYRQALGQGPEFLTYFNYEAQQDKSGLPNDRFSAERPEGSISTLTIQRTEQRDSAMYRCASSPGTGVGNTEAFFGQGTRLTVV.

The V and J genes are TRBV7-9 and TRBJ2-5; the match to TRBD2 covers 14 bases. CDR3 length: 16 amino acids. V was pared by 5 bases and J by 5 bases, with 7 bases of the junction left unmatched. Germline V gene sequence: CDR1 SEHNR, CDR2 FQNEAQ (reference sequence). CDR3 sequence: CASSPGTSGGRETQYF. The CDR3 DNA reads TGTGCCAGCAGCCCGGGGACTAGCGGGGGACGGGAGACCCAGTACTTC.

This rearrangement joins TRBV6-1 to TRBJ2-1; D possibly corresponds to TRBD2 (7 bases). This CDR3 spans 16 amino acids. The V end was cut by 7 bases, the J end by 7 bases, with 23 bases between. Germline V gene data show CDR1 as MNHNS and CDR2 as SASEGT. CDR3 sequence reads: CASTFAGAGKGNEQFF. The CDR3 bases are TGTGCCAGCACCTTCGCGGGGGCCGGGAAGGGGAATGAGCAGTTCTTC.